These 15 T cell receptor beta chains originate from one sample sequenced in a study of T cells in Graves' hyperthyroidism and ophthalmopathy. TCR beta CDR3 region amplification was performed from RNA transcripts. Researchers ran a first-round RT-PCR on the TCR CDR3 using the HTBI primer set. TCRdb re-analysed the multiplex PCR reads in MiXCR, keeping a single row per CDR3 protein. The sample lists 500,000 or so distinct CDR3 sequences; about 15% were seen once. Source material: blood. The receptors shown here come from a woman aged 18-30 years with Graves' ophthalmopathy.

This clonotype was detected only a few times. This chain uses TRBV5-5 with TRBJ2-1; 10 bases align to TRBD1. The junction had 4 bases not matched to a gene; V was cut back by 5 bases and J by 5 bases. The CDR3 length is 14 residues. Germline V gene data show CDR1 as SGHKS and CDR2 as YYEKEE (reference sequence). The CDR3 DNA follows: TGTGCCAGCAGAACCGGGACAGGGGACAATGAGCAGTTCTTC. Amino acid sequence: CASRTGTGDNEQFF.

Ten or more counts support this clonotype. This chain connects TRBV27 to TRBJ1-1; no clear D. Germline-derived CDR1 and CDR2 are MNHEY and SMNVEV (reference sequence). V lost 5 bases and J lost 7, with 14 bases in between. The CDR3 spans 13 residues. The CDR3 reads CASSQEYMGEAFF. The CDR3 nucleotides read TGTGCCAGCAGTCAGGAATATATGGGTGAAGCTTTCTTT.

V gene TRBV20-1 combines with J gene TRBJ1-2, with TRBD1 as a possible D gene (6 bases). The CDR3 consists of 10 residues. Germline CDR1 reads DFQATT; CDR2 reads SNEGSKA (reference sequence). The V gene lost 8 bases and the J gene lost 5 bases, with 9 bases spanning the gap. The CDR3 DNA sequence: TGCAGTATTCAGGGGTATGGCTACACCTTC. Translated, it gives CSIQGYGYTF.

There are many counts of this clonotype. V and J are TRBV19 and TRBJ1-1; 8 bases line up with TRBD1. The CDR3 runs to 13 residues. V lost 4 bases to trimming and J lost 6 bases; unmatched junction nucleotides: 4. Germline CDR1 reads LNHDA; CDR2 reads SQIVND (reference sequence). CDR3 sequence (DNA): TGTGCCAGTAGTAAGGACAGGGTAGCTGAAGCTTTCTTT. Its translation is CASSKDRVAEAFF. The full variable domain, completed using reference TRBV19 and TRBJ1-1, is DGGITQSPKYLFRKEGQNVTLSCEQNLNHDAMYWYRQDPGQGLRLIYYSQIVNDFQKGDIAEGYSVSREKKESFPLTVTSAQKNPTAFYLCASSKDRVAEAFFGQGTRLTVV.

This clonotype was seen a handful of times. The chain couples TRBV18 to TRBJ2-5; D gene uncertain. Germline CDR1 KGHSH, CDR2 LQKENI. This CDR3 contains 19 residues. V was clipped by 2 bases and J by 1 base, with 23 bases between them. CDR3 residues: CASSPYGPGPLTFQETQYF. The CDR3 DNA reads as TGTGCCAGCTCACCATACGGGCCTGGCCCCCTAACCTTCCAAGAGACCCAGTACTTC.

Many counts were recorded for this clonotype. This rearrangement joins TRBV20-1 to TRBJ2-3; 14 bases line up with TRBD2. V trimming: 5 bases; J trimming: 3 bases; junction bases outside the gene matches: 4. This CDR3 contains 15 residues. CDR1 is DFQATT, CDR2 SNEGSKA, per germline (reference sequence). The CDR3 protein is CSASGTSGRTDTQYF. CDR3 coding DNA: TGCAGTGCTTCCGGGACTAGCGGGAGAACAGATACGCAGTATTTT.

The chain is built from TRBV28 and TRBJ1-2; D may be TRBD1 (5 bases). The length of the CDR3 is 14 residues. Germline lookup yields CDR1 MDHEN and CDR2 SYDVKM. Deletions cut 6 bases from V and 7 bases from J, with 18 bases between. This CDR3 reads CASSNGAIRGGYTF. CDR3 coding DNA: TGTGCCAGCAGCAACGGGGCAATCCGTGGTGGCTACACCTTC.

The chain is built from TRBV7-2 and TRBJ1-1; 10 bases are shared with TRBD1. This CDR3 spans 15 amino acids. The trim removed 2 bases at V and 4 bases at J, leaving 4 bases unmatched. Germline V gene data show CDR1 as SGHTA and CDR2 as FQGNSA. CDR3 DNA: TGTGCCAGCAGCTTAACGCGACAGGGGGCCACTGAAGCTTTCTTT. It yields the protein CASSLTRQGATEAFF.

This clonotype was counted ten times or more. The genes are TRBV18 and TRBJ2-3; perhaps TRBD2 as D (5 bases). The CDR3 has 15 residues. Deletions cut 1 base from V and 0 bases from J, with 8 bases between. The germline V gene has CDR1 KGHSH and CDR2 LQKENI. CDR3 amino acids: CASSPLGESTDTQYF. Written as DNA, the CDR3 is TGTGCCAGCTCACCACTCGGGGAAAGCACAGATACGCAGTATTTT.

The table lists this clonotype with a count of one. A much bigger clone sits one base away, suggesting this may be a read error. This rearrangement joins TRBV3-1 to TRBJ2-1; the match to TRBD2 covers 7 bases. The CDR3 totals 14 residues. Germline V gene data show CDR1 as LGHDT and CDR2 as YNNKEL (reference sequence). CDR3 sequence (DNA): TGTGCCAGCAGCCAAGATGGGGACTACAGTGAGCAGTTCTTC. Translating gives CASSQDGDYSEQFF.

The V gene is TRBV10-2, the J gene TRBJ1-1; a weak D match, TRBD1 (5 bases). V dropped 6 bases and J dropped 2 bases, with 13 bases sitting between them. CDR1 and CDR2 (germline): WSHSY, SAAADI. The length of the CDR3 is 14 residues. The CDR3 nucleotides read TGCGCCAGCAGAGAAGACAGTTATAACACTGAAGCTTTCTTT. This sequence encodes CASREDSYNTEAFF.

A word on this clonotype: This may arise from a read error, as a much more abundant clone is one base away. The genes are TRBV6-5 and TRBJ2-1, with D uncertain. This CDR3 has 15 residues. Germline CDR1 is MNHEY and CDR2 is SVGAGI. The CDR3 DNA follows: TGTGCCAGCAGTTACTCACTGGGAATTGGCAATGAGCTGTTCTTC. Its translation is CASSYSLGIGNELFF.

This clonotype was seen at least ten times. The CDR3 sequence is CASSFSVRSQETQYF. CDR3 nucleotide sequence: TGTGCCAGCAGCTTTAGCGTCCGGAGCCAAGAGACCCAGTACTTC. The chain recombines TRBV11-3 with TRBJ2-5, with a weak D call TRBD2 (5 bases). Trimming shortened V by 3 bases and J by 1 base, and 12 bases separated the two germline ends. The CDR3 is 15 amino acids. Germline values: CDR1 SGHNT, CDR2 YENEEA. Based on the CDR3 plus reference TRBV11-3 and TRBJ2-5, the full variable domain is EAGVVQSPRYKIIEKKQPVAFWCNPISGHNTLYWYLQNLGQGPELLIRYENEEAVDDSQLPKDRFSAERLKGVDSTLKIQPAELGDSAVYLCASSFSVRSQETQYFGPGTRLLVL.

This clonotype was found many times. This chain joins TRBV30 and TRBJ2-7; the D is unclear. CDR1 and CDR2 from the germline V gene are GTSNPN and SVGIG (reference sequence). The CDR3 contains 14 residues. V lost 1 base and J 2 bases, leaving 12 bases between the germline ends. The CDR3 DNA sequence: TGTGCCTGGAGTGCCGAGGCCGCGCCCTACGAGCAGTACTTC. Its protein is CAWSAEAAPYEQYF.

A few counts support this clonotype. DNA for the CDR3: TGTGCCAGCAGTTTAGACCCGAGCGGGGTCTACGAGCAGTACTTC. This gives the protein CASSLDPSGVYEQYF. The rearrangement uses TRBV28 and TRBJ2-7, with TRBD2 identical over 7 bases. This CDR3 is built from 15 residues. Germline CDR1 MDHEN, CDR2 SYDVKM. With V trimmed by 2 bases and J by 3 bases, 7 bases remained unmatched.